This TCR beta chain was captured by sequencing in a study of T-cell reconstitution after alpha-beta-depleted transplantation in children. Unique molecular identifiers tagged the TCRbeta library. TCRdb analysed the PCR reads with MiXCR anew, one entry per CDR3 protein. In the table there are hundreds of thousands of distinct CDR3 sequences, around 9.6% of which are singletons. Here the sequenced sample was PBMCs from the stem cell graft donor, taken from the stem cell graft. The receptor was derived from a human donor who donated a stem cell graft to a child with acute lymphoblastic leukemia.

Here the CDR3 DNA reads TGCAGTGCTAGAGATCAGGACGGGGGGCTCTACAATGAGCAGTTCTTC. As protein: CSARDQDGGLYNEQFF. The V and J genes are TRBV20-1 and TRBJ2-1; D possibly corresponds to TRBD2 (7 bases). The CDR3 extends over 16 amino acids. V gave up 0 bases and J gave up 3 bases, with 15 bases separating them. The V gene's germline CDR1 is DFQATT and CDR2 SNEGSKA (reference sequence).